These 17 T cell receptor beta chains came from one sample sequenced in a study of T cells in Graves' hyperthyroidism and ophthalmopathy. Amplification yielded TCR beta CDR3 regions, with RNA transcripts as the source. The TCR CDR3 was amplified in a first-round RT-PCR using the HTBI primer set. One entry per CDR3 protein results from TCRdb running MiXCR on the multiplex PCR reads. This table has roughly 700,000 distinct CDR3 sequences, 14% appearing once. Specimen: blood. The receptor set was obtained from a woman aged 18-30 years with Graves' hyperthyroidism.

The V gene is TRBV4-2, the J gene TRBJ2-7, with D tentatively TRBD2 (5 bases). Trimming stripped 1 base from V and 3 bases from J, with 10 bases between. This CDR3 comprises 14 residues. CDR1 and CDR2 (germline): LGHNA, YNFKEQ. CDR3 bases: TGTGCCAGCAGCCAAGGGGAGAGTGGCTACGAGCAGTACTTC. Translation gives CASSQGESGYEQYF.

Ten or more counts support this clonotype. The genes are TRBV30 and TRBJ2-1, with D unclear. CDR1 and CDR2 from the germline V gene are GTSNPN and SVGIG (reference sequence). The CDR3 loop spans 12 amino acids. V was trimmed by 3 bases and J by 4 bases, leaving 7 bases between them. The CDR3 reads CAWSMLYNEQFF. The CDR3 bases are TGTGCCTGGAGCATGCTTTACAATGAGCAGTTCTTC.

In this sample, this clonotype turned up many times. The rearrangement joins TRBV4-2 to TRBJ2-2; D is unclear. The V end was cut by 7 bases, the J end by 6 bases, with 15 bases between. The CDR3 is made up of 14 amino acids. Germline CDR1 is LGHNA and CDR2 is YNFKEQ. CDR3 coding DNA: TGTGCCAGCACCCTTGGGGATGGGCCCGGGGAGCTGTTTTTT. This translates into CASTLGDGPGELFF.

This clonotype occurred many times. This chain links TRBV20-1 with TRBJ1-1; D gene ambiguous. The CDR3 sequence is 12 residues long. V lost 4 bases and J lost 6, with 12 bases in between. Germline CDR1 and CDR2: DFQATT and SNEGSKA (reference sequence). CDR3: CSATLNVPEAFF. DNA for the CDR3: TGCAGTGCTACCCTAAATGTGCCTGAAGCTTTCTTT.

This clonotype turned up a few times. The chain recombines TRBV29-1 with TRBJ2-2; a possible D gene is TRBD1 (5 bases). CDR3 size: 15 residues. From germline, CDR1 is SQVTM and CDR2 ANQGSEA. Trimming took 7 bases from V and 4 from J, leaving 19 bases between them. CDR3 sequence (DNA): TGCAGCGCTCCATCCCAAGACAGTCGCACCGGGGAGCTGTTTTTT. Its translation: CSAPSQDSRTGELFF.

This clonotype was observed a few times. The V and J genes are TRBV7-9 and TRBJ2-7, with D possibly matching TRBD2 (5 bases). Germline CDR1 reads SEHNR; CDR2 reads FQNEAQ (reference sequence). The CDR3 sequence is 15 residues long. The V end lost 1 base, the J end lost 7 bases, and 17 bases lay between the germline ends. The CDR3: CASSLVGSLRGEQYF. Here the CDR3 DNA reads TGTGCCAGCAGCTTAGTTGGGTCCCTCCGAGGGGAGCAGTACTTC.

This clonotype came up many times. V usage is TRBV29-1 and J usage is TRBJ2-5, with TRBD1 matching 8 bases. V gave up 5 bases and J gave up 4 bases; unmatched junction bases: 9. Germline V gene data show CDR1 as SQVTM and CDR2 as ANQGSEA. The CDR3 is made up of 14 amino acids. In DNA, the CDR3 is TGCAGCGTTCCTCGGACAGGGTCGGCAGAGACCCAGTACTTC. Amino acids: CSVPRTGSAETQYF.

This clonotype has at least ten counts. The CDR3 protein is CASSLSASGAYEQYF. DNA for the CDR3: TGTGCCAGCAGCTTATCCGCCAGCGGGGCCTACGAGCAGTACTTC. The genes are TRBV7-2 and TRBJ2-7; 7 bases match TRBD2. V lost 2 bases to trimming and J lost 2 bases; unmatched junction nucleotides: 6. Germline V lookup: CDR1 SGHTA, CDR2 FQGNSA. The CDR3 runs 15 residues.

This clonotype was counted between two and nine times. This rearrangement joins TRBV7-8 to TRBJ1-5, with D uncertain. With 1 base removed from V and 2 bases from J, the gap between germline ends came to 12 bases. The V gene's germline CDR1 is SGHVS and CDR2 FQNEAQ. This CDR3 region has 16 residues. DNA for the CDR3: TGTGCCAGCAGCTTAGAGGGAGGGTCTGGCAATCAGCCCCAGCATTTT. Translation gives CASSLEGGSGNQPQHF.

This clonotype was counted ten times or more. The chain couples TRBV4-3 to TRBJ1-2, with D possibly being TRBD1 (6 bases). The CDR3 totals 15 residues. Germline V gene sequence: CDR1 LGHNA, CDR2 YSLEER. V gave up 3 bases and J gave up 8 bases, with 19 bases separating them. The CDR3 DNA follows: TGCGCCAGCAGCCATGTCAGGGGTCGGGGGGAAGGCTACACCTTC. This codes for CASSHVRGRGEGYTF.

The rearrangement links TRBV4-1 to TRBJ1-4; 9 bases align to TRBD1. Trimming at V came to 8 bases and at J to 10 bases, leaving 17 bases not matched to a gene. The CDR3 contains 16 residues. Germline CDR1 is MGHRA and CDR2 is YSYEKL. The CDR3 DNA reads TGCGCCAGCCTGGGGGCCGGCGGGACAGGGCGCTCAAAACTGTTTTTT. It encodes CASLGAGGTGRSKLFF.

This chain links TRBV4-2 with TRBJ1-4, with D unclear. The V end was cut by 4 bases, the J end by 4 bases, with 13 bases between. In germline, CDR1 is LGHNA, CDR2 YNFKEQ. The CDR3 runs to 15 residues. This CDR3 reads CASSLPRVLNEKLFF. CDR3 sequence (DNA): TGTGCCAGCAGCCTTCCAAGGGTCCTTAATGAAAAACTGTTTTTT.

This clonotype was counted only a few times. The chain has TRBV28 and TRBJ1-4, with 9 bases lining up with TRBD1. V shed 7 bases, J shed 5 bases, and the junction held 5 bases outside the gene matches. The CDR3 has 14 amino acids. The germline CDR1 and CDR2 sequences are MDHEN and SYDVKM. CDR3 amino acids: CASTLQGANEKLFF. The DNA of the CDR3 is TGTGCCAGCACGCTACAGGGGGCGAATGAAAAACTGTTTTTT.

The chain joins TRBV24-1 to TRBJ1-2; no firm D call. With 4 bases removed from V and 4 bases from J, the gap between germline ends came to 9 bases. The CDR3 has 13 amino acids. The germline V gene has CDR1 KGHDR and CDR2 SFDVKD. CDR3 nucleotide sequence: TGTGCCACCAGTGACCTGACACCCTATGGCTACACCTTC. It encodes CATSDLTPYGYTF.

V gene TRBV7-9 combines with J gene TRBJ2-7, with D possibly being TRBD2 (6 bases). The ends were cut back, 1 base at V and 4 bases at J, with 14 bases in the middle. CDR3 length: 15 residues. Per germline, CDR1 SEHNR and CDR2 FQNEAQ (reference sequence). In DNA form, the CDR3 reads TGTGCCAGCAGCTTAGTTAGGGACTCGATTTACGAGCAGTACTTC. This translates into CASSLVRDSIYEQYF.

As concerns this clonotype: A much larger clone differs from this one at a single base, so this may be a read error. V is TRBV9 and J is TRBJ2-1; D unclear. The CDR3 is 11 residues long. The germline gives CDR1 SGDLS, CDR2 YYNGEE. Deletions cut 0 bases from V and 8 bases from J, with 3 bases between. The CDR3 loop reads CASSVEDEQFF. The DNA for the CDR3 is TGTGCCAGCAGCGTAGAGGATGAGCAGTTCTTC.

This clonotype was seen ten or more times. The chain employs TRBV11-3 and TRBJ2-1; 10 nucleotides align to TRBD2. V shed 1 base and J 3 bases; nucleotides not matched to a gene: 3. Germline V gives CDR1 SGHNT, CDR2 YENEEA. This CDR3 has 16 amino acids. The CDR3 protein is CASSLGLAGDYNEQFF. CDR3 nucleotide sequence: TGTGCCAGCAGCTTAGGCCTAGCGGGAGACTACAATGAGCAGTTCTTC.